This T cell receptor (beta chain) was obtained from a study of T-cell memory formation after mild COVID-19. This clonotype was counted between two and nine times. TCRdb reprocessed the 5' RACE reads via MiXCR and lists one record per CDR3 protein. The table lists around 390,000 distinct CDR3 sequences, more than 15% of them singletons, with roughly 21% in the top ten. This sequence originates from a man aged 18 to 35 who had mild COVID-19 (a few samples of this study predate the infection). Cell type and time point are not known. The sequenced sample was PBMCs or a T cell subset sorted from them (not recorded which).

CDR3 amino acids: CASSEAGQKNTEAFF. The CDR3 bases are TGTGCCAGCAGTGAAGCGGGACAGAAGAACACTGAAGCTTTCTTT. The V call is TRBV6-1, the J call TRBJ1-1; TRBD1 agrees at 7 bases. The trim removed 0 bases at V and 1 base at J, leaving 2 bases unmatched. This CDR3 has 15 residues. The germline gives CDR1 MNHNS, CDR2 SASEGT.